The 31 T cell receptor beta chains reported below all come from one sample, sequenced in a study of shared clonotypes between healthy human individuals. The protocol was immunoSEQ multiplex PCR, while the TCRdb copy is restricted to in-frame clones and leaves out a portion. Here the sample spans some 1 million clones, approximately 70% being singletons. Sequenced sample: memory CD4+ T cells sorted from blood. Specified subset: CD45RA-negative fraction. The receptors here all came from a man between 18 and 35 years old in good health.

V is TRBV10-3 and J is TRBJ2-2; 10 nucleotides match TRBD1. Unmatched junction bases numbered 6, after V lost 5 bases and J lost 3 bases. CDR3 length equals 16 residues. Germline V gene data show CDR1 as ENHRY and CDR2 as SYGVKD. The CDR3 region has the DNA TGTGCCATCAGTCCCTCCGGGACAGGGGACACCGGGGAGCTGTTTTTT. Its translation: CAISPSGTGDTGELFF.

This clone showed up just a few times. This chain links TRBV6-6 with TRBJ2-2; D possibly uses TRBD1 or TRBD2 (6 bases each). The CDR3 extends over 15 amino acids. CDR1 is MNHNY, CDR2 SVGAGI, per germline (reference sequence). V lost 5 bases, J lost 4 bases, and 14 bases lay in between. As DNA, the CDR3 is TGTGCCAGCAGTCCCGGAGGGGGAGTCACCGGGGAGCTGTTTTTT. It specifies CASSPGGGVTGELFF.

This chain uses TRBV6-5 with TRBJ2-7; D unclear. Trimming removed 5 bases from V and 1 base from J, with 15 bases in between. CDR1 and CDR2 (germline): MNHEY, SVGAGI. The CDR3 is made up of 15 amino acids. The CDR3 DNA sequence: TGTGCCAGCAGTCCCCCGGGCCGCGGTTCCTACGAGCAGTACTTC. Its translation: CASSPPGRGSYEQYF.

V is TRBV11-2 and J is TRBJ2-5, with TRBD2 as a possible D gene (5 bases). V gave up 1 base and J gave up 5 bases, with 20 bases separating them. The CDR3 covers 17 residues. Germline-derived CDR1 and CDR2 are SGHAT and FQNNGV. The CDR3: CASSLGHSVSTGETQYF. The CDR3 DNA reads TGTGCCAGCAGCTTAGGACATAGCGTTAGTACGGGGGAGACCCAGTACTTC.

This clone was recorded once. The gene calls are TRBV5-1 and TRBJ1-2; D is possibly TRBD1 (6 bases). This CDR3 region has 15 residues. Germline CDR1 SGHRS, CDR2 YFSETQ. Trimming removed 0 bases from V and 2 bases from J, with 11 bases in between. The CDR3 DNA is TGCGCCAGCAGCTTGGGTCCAGGGACAAACTATGGCTACACCTTC. This gives the protein CASSLGPGTNYGYTF.

This chain links TRBV6-5 with TRBJ1-1, with D hard to call. The CDR3 is made up of 15 amino acids. V lost 6 bases to trimming and J lost 3 bases, with 17 bases between them. Germline V gene sequence: CDR1 MNHEY, CDR2 SVGAGI. The CDR3 protein is CASRPLRMKHTEAFF. CDR3 bases: TGTGCCAGCAGGCCCCTAAGGATGAAGCACACTGAAGCTTTCTTT.

This clone was picked up a small number of times. This same CDR3 is encoded by further DNA sequences in the sample. The rearrangement joins TRBV5-6 to TRBJ1-5, with D hard to call. The CDR3 has 13 amino acids. The V end lost 0 bases, the J end lost 4 bases, and 5 bases lay between the germline ends. Per germline, CDR1 SGHDT and CDR2 YYEEEE. The CDR3 is CASSLGPNQPQHF. The CDR3 DNA sequence: TGTGCCAGCAGCTTGGGCCCTAATCAGCCCCAGCATTTT. Full variable domain (rest looked up from reference TRBV5-6 and TRBJ1-5): DAGVTQSPTHLIKTRGQQVTLRCSPKSGHDTVSWYQQALGQGPQFIFQYYEEEERQRGNFPDRFSGHQFPNYSSELNVNALLLGDSALYLCASSLGPNQPQHFGDGTRLSIL.

The chain links TRBV5-1 to TRBJ2-4; D unclear. V gave up 0 bases and J gave up 0 bases, with 7 bases separating them. Germline loops: CDR1 SGHRS, CDR2 YFSETQ. This CDR3 comprises 15 residues. CDR3 sequence: CASSLDFQAKNIQYF. In nucleotides, the CDR3 is TGCGCCAGCAGCTTGGATTTTCAAGCCAAAAACATTCAGTACTTC.

The chain has TRBV11-3 and TRBJ2-3, with TRBD1 matching over 9 bases. The CDR3 runs 15 residues. The V segment lost 3 bases and the J segment 2 bases; nucleotides outside the gene matches: 3. Per germline, CDR1 SGHNT and CDR2 YENEEA. CDR3 DNA: TGTGCCAGCAGCTTGGGACAGGGAATCACAGATACGCAGTATTTT. As protein: CASSLGQGITDTQYF.

The chain recombines TRBV28 with TRBJ1-1, with D perhaps matching TRBD1 (6 bases). Germline lookup yields CDR1 MDHEN and CDR2 SYDVKM. Between the trimmed V and J ends, which lost 2 bases and 0 bases, there was a span of 16 bases. There are 17 residues in the CDR3. CDR3: CASSLPQNRAMNTEAFF. The DNA for the CDR3 is TGTGCCAGCAGTTTACCCCAAAACAGGGCTATGAACACTGAAGCTTTCTTT.

The V call is TRBV4-2, the J call TRBJ2-5; possibly TRBD2 for D (6 bases). CDR3 length equals 16 residues. Per the germline V gene, CDR1 is LGHNA and CDR2 is YNFKEQ. The V gene lost 4 bases and the J gene lost 1 base, with 16 bases spanning the gap. The CDR3 DNA sequence: TGTGCCAGCAGCCTTGACGGCGGGGAGCGCCAAGAGACCCAGTACTTC. It yields the protein CASSLDGGERQETQYF.

This chain joins TRBV6-1 and TRBJ2-7; 9 positions match TRBD1. V dropped 0 bases and J dropped 2; count of bases not matched to a gene: 5. Per the germline V gene, CDR1 is MNHNS and CDR2 is SASEGT. This CDR3 has 16 amino acids. The CDR3 coding sequence is TGTGCCAGCAGTGAAGCGCTTTGGACAGGGGCCTACGAGCAGTACTTC. This codes for CASSEALWTGAYEQYF.

The chain recombines TRBV5-8 with TRBJ1-5; D is perhaps TRBD1 (5 bases). Germline-derived CDR1 and CDR2 are SGHTS and YDEGEE. V gave up 2 bases and J gave up 2 bases, with 11 bases separating them. This CDR3 has 15 residues. The CDR3: CASSFDSSGNQPQHF. Here the CDR3 DNA reads TGTGCCAGCAGCTTTGACAGTTCCGGCAATCAGCCCCAGCATTTT.

The chain uses TRBV7-9 and TRBJ2-6; perhaps TRBD1 as D (5 bases). V lost 10 bases and J 0 bases, leaving 22 bases between the germline ends. In germline, CDR1 is SEHNR, CDR2 FQNEAQ (reference sequence). The CDR3 consists of 18 residues. This CDR3 reads CANPTLGQGSSGANVLTF. The DNA for the CDR3 is TGTGCCAACCCCACCTTGGGGCAGGGAAGCTCTGGGGCCAACGTCCTGACTTTC.

V and J are TRBV7-2 and TRBJ1-2, with 7 bases that match TRBD1. Germline-derived CDR1 and CDR2 are SGHTA and FQGNSA. The V and J ends lost 0 bases and 8 bases, in that order; junction bases with no gene match: 12. This CDR3 region has 16 residues. CDR3 protein: CASSLAPGQDLRGYTF. In DNA, the CDR3 is TGTGCCAGCAGCTTAGCCCCAGGACAGGATTTGAGGGGCTACACCTTC.

This clone appeared many times. This sequence joins TRBV10-1 and TRBJ2-6; the D gene is possibly TRBD1 (5 bases). The V gene lost 3 bases and the J gene lost 0 bases, with 12 bases spanning the gap. Germline CDR1 WNHNN, CDR2 SYGVQD (reference sequence). The CDR3 spans 17 residues. The CDR3 nucleotides are TGCGCCAGCAGTGACGGCAGGGATGGCTCTGGGGCCAACGTCCTGACTTTC. Protein sequence: CASSDGRDGSGANVLTF.

This sequence joins TRBV14 and TRBJ2-5; 8 bases line up with TRBD1. The CDR3 has 16 residues. The V gene's germline CDR1 is SGHDN and CDR2 FVKESK. The J segment lost 3 bases and the V segment lost 3 bases, leaving 9 bases of the junction unmatched. The CDR3 is CASSQILSGGEETQYF. The CDR3 bases are TGTGCCAGCAGCCAGATTTTGTCAGGGGGCGAAGAGACCCAGTACTTC.

This sequence joins TRBV28 and TRBJ2-2; 8 positions agree with TRBD1. The CDR3 sequence is 15 residues long. Trimming took 9 bases from V and 6 from J; bases not matched to a gene: 12. From germline, CDR1 is MDHEN and CDR2 SYDVKM. CDR3 nucleotide sequence: TGTGCCAGTCTCGGAGACAGGGGTAATGCCGGGGAGCTGTTTTTT. The encoded protein is CASLGDRGNAGELFF.

This clone was picked up a small number of times. The rearrangement links TRBV19 to TRBJ1-2; D is possibly TRBD1 (5 bases). From germline, CDR1 is LNHDA and CDR2 SQIVND (reference sequence). V was trimmed by 7 bases and J by 4 bases, leaving 19 bases between them. The length of the CDR3 is 15 residues. Here the CDR3 reads CASTIGLTDGYGYTF. Written as DNA, the CDR3 is TGTGCCAGTACGATCGGCTTGACAGATGGCTATGGCTACACCTTC.

The chain couples TRBV2 to TRBJ1-5; 8 nucleotides align to TRBD1. The CDR3 contains 15 residues. With 5 bases clipped from V and 4 bases from J, the junction kept 7 bases outside the gene matches. CDR1 and CDR2 (germline): SNHLY, FYNNEI. The CDR3 spells CASSNDRGPNQPQHF. The CDR3 nucleotides are TGTGCCAGCAGTAATGACAGGGGCCCTAATCAGCCCCAGCATTTT.

V gene TRBV6-5 combines with J gene TRBJ2-1, with D possibly TRBD2 on 5 matching bases. V lost 5 bases to trimming and J lost 7 bases, with 9 bases between them. The length of the CDR3 is 12 residues. Looked up from germline, CDR1 is MNHEY and CDR2 is SVGAGI. The CDR3 DNA follows: TGTGCCAGCAGTCTCCGGGGTAATGAGCAGTTCTTC. It is translated as CASSLRGNEQFF.

The V call is TRBV21-1, the J call TRBJ1-6. TRBV21-1 is labeled a pseudogene. The CDR3 totals 17 residues. The CDR3 spells CASSKPLRPLIDSPLHF. The CDR3 DNA sequence: TGTGCCAGCAGCAAACCTCTGAGACCCCTGATAGATTCACCCCTCCACTTT.

The rearrangement uses TRBV5-8 and TRBJ2-6; D is uncertain. V lost 0 bases and J lost 1, with 14 bases in between. Germline V gives CDR1 SGHTS, CDR2 YDEGEE. The CDR3 length is 18 residues. CDR3: CASSLVGSITSGANVLTF. The DNA for the CDR3 is TGTGCCAGCAGCTTGGTGGGATCTATTACATCTGGGGCCAACGTCCTGACTTTC.

As to this clone: Other DNA sequences in the same sample also yield this CDR3. CDR3 amino acids: CASSSTRYEQYF. CDR3 DNA sequence: TGCGCCAGCAGCTCGACACGGTACGAGCAGTACTTC. The genes are TRBV5-1 and TRBJ2-7; D uncertain. The CDR3 is 12 amino acids. The V gene lost 3 bases and the J gene lost 4 bases, with 8 bases spanning the gap. Germline-derived CDR1 and CDR2 are SGHRS and YFSETQ.

The chain uses TRBV10-3 and TRBJ2-3; TRBD2 agrees at 10 bases. Trimming at V came to 2 bases and at J to 6 bases, leaving 2 bases not matched to a gene. CDR1 is ENHRY, CDR2 SYGVKD, per germline. There are 14 residues in the CDR3. CDR3 coding DNA: TGTGCCATCAGTGAGGGGACTAGCGTCGATACGCAGTATTTT. This codes for CAISEGTSVDTQYF.

V usage is TRBV5-1 and J usage is TRBJ2-2, with 7 positions matching TRBD2. Germline CDR1 reads SGHRS; CDR2 reads YFSETQ. J was trimmed by 0 bases and V by 4 bases; bases with no gene match: 6. The CDR3 runs 16 residues. CDR3 in DNA: TGCGCCAGCAGCCGTAGCGGGTTAGCGAACACCGGGGAGCTGTTTTTT. Translation: CASSRSGLANTGELFF.

There are a few counts of this clone. The chain employs TRBV19 and TRBJ1-6, with D uncertain. Trimming cost V 9 bases and J 4 bases, with 16 bases left between them. Per the germline V gene, CDR1 is LNHDA and CDR2 is SQIVND (reference sequence). The length of the CDR3 is 15 residues. The CDR3: CASQTATSYNSPLHF. DNA of the CDR3: TGTGCCAGCCAAACGGCGACCTCTTATAATTCACCCCTCCACTTT.

V gene TRBV5-4 combines with J gene TRBJ2-7; TRBD2 aligns across 7 bases. Unmatched junction bases numbered 14, after V lost 1 base and J lost 1 base. The CDR3 is made up of 18 amino acids. Germline V gene data show CDR1 as SGHNT and CDR2 as YYREEE (reference sequence). The CDR3 DNA reads as TGTGCCAGCAGCTTGTACGGGAACCATAAGGGAGGGTCCTACGAGCAGTACTTC. Translating it yields CASSLYGNHKGGSYEQYF.

In its sample, this clone was seen a few times. This chain uses TRBV7-3 with TRBJ1-4; D is uncertain. CDR1 is SGHTA and CDR2 is FQGTGA in the germline V gene. The V and J ends lost 2 bases and 5 bases respectively, with 12 bases between them. The CDR3 is made up of 15 amino acids. Here the CDR3 DNA reads TGTGCCAGCAGCTTAGGTGGAACTCCGAATGAAAAACTGTTTTTT. As protein: CASSLGGTPNEKLFF.

The chain carries TRBV4-3 and TRBJ2-1; 9 positions match TRBD2. The CDR3 covers 16 residues. V lost 1 base to trimming and J lost 7 bases; unmatched junction nucleotides: 8. Germline CDR1 is LGHNA and CDR2 is YSLEER. The CDR3 DNA reads as TGCGCCAGCAGCCAAGGGCCGGGACTAGCACCAAATGAGCAGTTCTTC. Translated, it gives CASSQGPGLAPNEQFF.

This chain uses TRBV5-4 with TRBJ2-7; 7 bases map to TRBD2. Germline values: CDR1 SGHNT, CDR2 YYREEE (reference sequence). After removal of 0 bases from V and 4 bases from J, the junction contained 16 bases not matched to a gene. This CDR3 is 18 amino acids long. In DNA, the CDR3 is TGTGCCAGCAGCTTGGGTGGTCCCGGCAGCGGGAAAAGGTACGAGCAGTACTTC. The encoded protein is CASSLGGPGSGKRYEQYF.